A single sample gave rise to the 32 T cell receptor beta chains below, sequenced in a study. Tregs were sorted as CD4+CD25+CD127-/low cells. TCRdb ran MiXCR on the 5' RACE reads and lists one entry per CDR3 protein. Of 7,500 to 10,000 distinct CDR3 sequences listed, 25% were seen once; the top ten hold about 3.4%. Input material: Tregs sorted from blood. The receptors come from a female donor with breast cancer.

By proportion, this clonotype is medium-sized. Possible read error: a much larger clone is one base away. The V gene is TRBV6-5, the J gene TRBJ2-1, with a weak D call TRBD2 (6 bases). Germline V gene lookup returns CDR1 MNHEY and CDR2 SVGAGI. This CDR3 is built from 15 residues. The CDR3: CVSSTRGGVRNEQFF. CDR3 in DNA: TGTGTCAGCAGTACCCGCGGAGGGGTCAGGAATGAGCAGTTCTTC.

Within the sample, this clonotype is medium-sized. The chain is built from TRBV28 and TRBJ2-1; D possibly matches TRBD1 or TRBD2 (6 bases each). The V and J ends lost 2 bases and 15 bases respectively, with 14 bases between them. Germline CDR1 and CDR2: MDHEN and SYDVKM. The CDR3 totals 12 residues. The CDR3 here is CASSLGGTRLFF. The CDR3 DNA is TGTGCCAGCAGTTTAGGCGGGACAAGGCTGTTCTTC.

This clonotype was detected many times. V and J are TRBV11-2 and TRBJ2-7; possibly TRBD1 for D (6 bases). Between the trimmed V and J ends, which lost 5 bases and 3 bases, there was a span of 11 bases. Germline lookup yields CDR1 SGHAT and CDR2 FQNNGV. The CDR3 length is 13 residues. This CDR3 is CASSAGVIYEQYF. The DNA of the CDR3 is TGTGCCAGCAGCGCAGGGGTAATCTACGAGCAGTACTTC. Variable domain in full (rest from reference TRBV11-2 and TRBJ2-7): EAGVAQSPRYKIIEKRQSVAFWCNPISGHATLYWYQQILGQGPKLLIQFQNNGVVDDSQLPKDRFSAERLKGVDSTLKIQPAKLEDSAVYLCASSAGVIYEQYFGPGTRLTVT.

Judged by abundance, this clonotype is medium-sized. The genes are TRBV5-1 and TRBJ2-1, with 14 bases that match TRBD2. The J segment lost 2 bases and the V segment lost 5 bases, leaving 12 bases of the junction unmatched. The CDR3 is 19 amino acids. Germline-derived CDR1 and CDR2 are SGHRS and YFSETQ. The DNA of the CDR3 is TGCGCCAGCAGTCATTCGGGACTAGCGGGAGTTTTGGCCTACAATGAGCAGTTCTTC. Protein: CASSHSGLAGVLAYNEQFF.

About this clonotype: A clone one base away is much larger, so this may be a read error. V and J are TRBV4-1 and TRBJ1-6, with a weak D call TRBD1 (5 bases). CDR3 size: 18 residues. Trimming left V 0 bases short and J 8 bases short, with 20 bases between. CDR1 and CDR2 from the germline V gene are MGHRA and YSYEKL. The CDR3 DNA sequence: TGCGCCAGCAGCCAAGAGACGACCACCACAGGAGGGGATTCACCCCTCCACTTT. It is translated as CASSQETTTTGGDSPLHF.

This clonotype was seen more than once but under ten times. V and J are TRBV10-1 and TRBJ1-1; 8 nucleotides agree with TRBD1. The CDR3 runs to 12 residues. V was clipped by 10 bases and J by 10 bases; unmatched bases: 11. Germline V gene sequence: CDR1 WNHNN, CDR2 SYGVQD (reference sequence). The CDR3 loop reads CATEDRGGGAFF. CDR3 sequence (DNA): TGCGCCACCGAAGACAGGGGCGGTGGAGCTTTCTTT.

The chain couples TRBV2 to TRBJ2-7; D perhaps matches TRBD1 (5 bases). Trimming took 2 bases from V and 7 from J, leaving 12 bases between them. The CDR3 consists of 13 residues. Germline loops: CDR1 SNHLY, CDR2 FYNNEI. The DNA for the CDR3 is TGTGCCAGCAGTGAAATACAGGTTGAGGAGCAGTACTTC. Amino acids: CASSEIQVEEQYF. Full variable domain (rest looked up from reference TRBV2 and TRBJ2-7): EPEVTQTPSHQVTQMGQEVILRCVPISNHLYFYWYRQILGQKVEFLVSFYNNEISEKSEIFDDQFSVERPDGSNFTLKIRSTKLEDSAMYFCASSEIQVEEQYFGPGTRLTVT.

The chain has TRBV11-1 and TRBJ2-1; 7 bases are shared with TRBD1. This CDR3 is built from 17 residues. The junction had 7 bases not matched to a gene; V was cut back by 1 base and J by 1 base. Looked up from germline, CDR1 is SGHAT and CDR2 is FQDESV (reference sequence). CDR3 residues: CASSLVQGVWSYNEQFF. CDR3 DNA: TGTGCCAGCAGCTTAGTGCAGGGGGTTTGGTCCTACAATGAGCAGTTCTTC.

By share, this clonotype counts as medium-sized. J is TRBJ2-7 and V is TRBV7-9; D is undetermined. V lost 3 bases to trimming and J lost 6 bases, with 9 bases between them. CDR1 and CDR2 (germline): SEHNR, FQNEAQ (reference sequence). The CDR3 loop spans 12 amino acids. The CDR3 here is CASSFVGSEQYF. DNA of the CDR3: TGTGCCAGCAGCTTCGTAGGGTCCGAGCAGTACTTC.

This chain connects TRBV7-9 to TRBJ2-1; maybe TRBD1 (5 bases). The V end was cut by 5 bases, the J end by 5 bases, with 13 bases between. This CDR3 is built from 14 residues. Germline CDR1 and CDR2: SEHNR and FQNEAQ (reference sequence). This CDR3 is CASSRAGINNEQFF. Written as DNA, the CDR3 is TGTGCCAGCAGCCGGGCAGGGATTAACAATGAGCAGTTCTTC.

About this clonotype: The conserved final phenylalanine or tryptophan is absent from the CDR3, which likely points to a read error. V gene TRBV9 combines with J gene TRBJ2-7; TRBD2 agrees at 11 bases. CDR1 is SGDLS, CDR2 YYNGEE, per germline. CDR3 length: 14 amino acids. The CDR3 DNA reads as TGTGCCAGCGGCGTGACTAGCGGGGCGTACGAGCAGTACCTC. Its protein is CASGVTSGAYEQYL.

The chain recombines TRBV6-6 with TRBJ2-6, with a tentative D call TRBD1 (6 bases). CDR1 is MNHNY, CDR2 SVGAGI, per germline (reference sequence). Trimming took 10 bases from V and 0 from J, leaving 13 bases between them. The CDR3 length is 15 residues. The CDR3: CAILQGPSGANVLTF. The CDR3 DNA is TGTGCCATCCTACAGGGTCCCTCTGGGGCCAACGTCCTGACTTTC.

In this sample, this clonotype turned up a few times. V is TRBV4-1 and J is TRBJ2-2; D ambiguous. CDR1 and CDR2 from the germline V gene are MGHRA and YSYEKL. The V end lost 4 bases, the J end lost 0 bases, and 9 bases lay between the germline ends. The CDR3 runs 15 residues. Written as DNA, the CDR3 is TGCGCCAGCAGCCCAGGAATCGCGAACACCGGGGAGCTGTTTTTT. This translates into CASSPGIANTGELFF.

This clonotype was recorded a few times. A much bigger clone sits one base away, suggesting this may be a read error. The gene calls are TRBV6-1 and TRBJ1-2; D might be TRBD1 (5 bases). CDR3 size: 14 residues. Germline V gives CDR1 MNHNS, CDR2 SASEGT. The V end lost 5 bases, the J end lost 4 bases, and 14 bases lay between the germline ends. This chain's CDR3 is CASSSGRGSYGYTF. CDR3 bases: TGTGCCAGCAGTTCAGGACGGGGCAGCTATGGCTACACCTTC.

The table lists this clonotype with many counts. The CDR3 nucleotides are TGTGCCAGCAGTTACAGGGACAGTGGGACTGAAGCTTTCTTT. Translated, it gives CASSYRDSGTEAFF. This chain links TRBV6-5 with TRBJ1-1; 7 bases match TRBD1. The germline V gene encodes CDR1 MNHEY and CDR2 SVGAGI. With V trimmed by 2 bases and J by 5 bases, 5 bases remained unmatched. The CDR3 spans 14 residues.

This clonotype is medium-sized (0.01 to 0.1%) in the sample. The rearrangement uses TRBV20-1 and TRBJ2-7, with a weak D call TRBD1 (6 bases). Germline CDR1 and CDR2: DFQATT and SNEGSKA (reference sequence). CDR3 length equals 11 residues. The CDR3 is CSTGYPYEQYF. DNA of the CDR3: TGCAGCACAGGGTATCCCTACGAGCAGTACTTC.

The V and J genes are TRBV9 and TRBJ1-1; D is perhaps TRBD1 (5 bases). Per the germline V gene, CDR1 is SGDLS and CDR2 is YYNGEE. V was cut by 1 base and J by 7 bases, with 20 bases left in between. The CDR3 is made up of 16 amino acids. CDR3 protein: CASSVTPGPGGVEAFF. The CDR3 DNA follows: TGTGCCAGCAGCGTAACCCCCGGGCCTGGAGGGGTTGAAGCTTTCTTT.

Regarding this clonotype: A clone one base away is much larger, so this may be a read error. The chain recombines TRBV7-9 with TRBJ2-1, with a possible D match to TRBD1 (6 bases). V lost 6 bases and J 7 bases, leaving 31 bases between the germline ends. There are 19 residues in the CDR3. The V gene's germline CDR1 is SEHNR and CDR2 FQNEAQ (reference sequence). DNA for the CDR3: TGTGCCAGCAGTTTTCAAAGGAGCAGGGGTAGGACTGCCCGGAATGAGCAGTTCTTC. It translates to CASSFQRSRGRTARNEQFF.

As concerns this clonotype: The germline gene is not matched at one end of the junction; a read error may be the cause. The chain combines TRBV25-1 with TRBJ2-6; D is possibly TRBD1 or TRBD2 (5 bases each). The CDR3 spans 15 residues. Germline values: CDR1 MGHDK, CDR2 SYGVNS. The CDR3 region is CAGRDELSRADVLTF. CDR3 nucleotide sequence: TGTGCCGGCAGGGACGAGTTGTCCAGGGCCGACGTCCTGACTTTC.

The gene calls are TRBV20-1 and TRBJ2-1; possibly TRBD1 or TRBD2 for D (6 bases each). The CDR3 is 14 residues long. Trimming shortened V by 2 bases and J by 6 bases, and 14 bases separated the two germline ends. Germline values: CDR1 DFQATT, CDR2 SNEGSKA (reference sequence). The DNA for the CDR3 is TGCAGTGCTAGATATCCCGGGGGCCTCAATGAGCAGTTCTTC. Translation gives CSARYPGGLNEQFF.

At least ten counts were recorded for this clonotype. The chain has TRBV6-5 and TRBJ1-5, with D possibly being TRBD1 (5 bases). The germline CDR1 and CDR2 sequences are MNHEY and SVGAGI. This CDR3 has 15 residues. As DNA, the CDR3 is TGTGCTACACGAAAGGAGGGGAGGAGCAATCAGCCCCAGCATTTT. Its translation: CATRKEGRSNQPQHF.

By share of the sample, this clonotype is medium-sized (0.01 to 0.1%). Here the CDR3 reads CASNGGQAYYNEQFF. CDR3 nucleotide sequence: TGCGCCAGCAACGGAGGACAGGCCTACTACAATGAGCAGTTCTTC. The chain couples TRBV5-1 to TRBJ2-1, with TRBD1 matching over 7 bases. This CDR3 is 15 amino acids long. The germline V gene encodes CDR1 SGHRS and CDR2 YFSETQ. V lost 6 bases, J lost 3 bases, and 9 bases stayed unmatched.

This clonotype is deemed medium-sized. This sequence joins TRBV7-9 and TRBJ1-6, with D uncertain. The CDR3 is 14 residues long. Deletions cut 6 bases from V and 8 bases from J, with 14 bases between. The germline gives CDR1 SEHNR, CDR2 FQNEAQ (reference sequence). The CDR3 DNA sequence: TGTGCCAGCAGGACCTCTACCGGCGATTCACCCCTCCACTTT. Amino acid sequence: CASRTSTGDSPLHF. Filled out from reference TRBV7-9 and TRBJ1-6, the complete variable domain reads DTGVSQNPRHKITKRGQNVTFRCDPISEHNRLYWYRQTLGQGPEFLTYFQNEAQLEKSRLLSDRFSAERPKGSFSTLEIQRTEQGDSAMYLCASRTSTGDSPLHFGNGTRLTVT.

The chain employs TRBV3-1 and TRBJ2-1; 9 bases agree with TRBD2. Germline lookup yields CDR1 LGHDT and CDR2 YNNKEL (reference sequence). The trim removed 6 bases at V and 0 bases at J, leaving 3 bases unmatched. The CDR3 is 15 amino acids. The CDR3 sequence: CASSISGSSYNEQFF. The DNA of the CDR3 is TGTGCCAGCAGTATTAGCGGGAGCTCCTACAATGAGCAGTTCTTC.

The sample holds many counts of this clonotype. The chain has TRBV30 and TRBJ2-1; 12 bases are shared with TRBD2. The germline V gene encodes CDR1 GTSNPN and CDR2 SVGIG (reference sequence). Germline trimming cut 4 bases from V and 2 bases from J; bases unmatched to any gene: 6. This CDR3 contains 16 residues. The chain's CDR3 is CAWNYLAGGPYNEQFF. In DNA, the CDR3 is TGTGCCTGGAACTATCTAGCGGGAGGGCCCTACAATGAGCAGTTCTTC.

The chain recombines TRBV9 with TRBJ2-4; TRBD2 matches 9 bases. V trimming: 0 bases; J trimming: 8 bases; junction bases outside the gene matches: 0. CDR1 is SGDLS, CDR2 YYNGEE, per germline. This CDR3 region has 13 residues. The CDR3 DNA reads TGTGCCAGCAGCGTAGGACTAGCGGACATTCAGTACTTC. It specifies CASSVGLADIQYF.

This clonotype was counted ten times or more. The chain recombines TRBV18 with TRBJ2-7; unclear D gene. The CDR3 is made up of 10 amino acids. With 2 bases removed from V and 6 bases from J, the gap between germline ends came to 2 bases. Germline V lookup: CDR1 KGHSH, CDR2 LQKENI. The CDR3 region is CASSPTEQYF. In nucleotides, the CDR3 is TGTGCCAGCTCACCAACCGAGCAGTACTTC.

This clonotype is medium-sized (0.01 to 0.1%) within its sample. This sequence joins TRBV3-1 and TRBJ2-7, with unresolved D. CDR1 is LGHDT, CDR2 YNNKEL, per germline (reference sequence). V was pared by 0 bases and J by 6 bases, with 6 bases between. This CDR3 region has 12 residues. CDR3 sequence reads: CASSQEAAEQYF. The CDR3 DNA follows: TGTGCCAGCAGCCAAGAAGCAGCCGAGCAGTACTTC.

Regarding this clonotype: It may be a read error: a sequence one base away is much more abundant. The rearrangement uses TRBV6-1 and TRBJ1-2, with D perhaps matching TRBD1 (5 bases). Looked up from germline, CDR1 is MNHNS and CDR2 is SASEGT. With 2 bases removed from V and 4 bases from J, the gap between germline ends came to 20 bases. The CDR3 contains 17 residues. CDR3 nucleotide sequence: TGTGCCAGCAGTGAACCCCAAACGACAGATTTCTCCTATGGCTACACCTTC. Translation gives CASSEPQTTDFSYGYTF.

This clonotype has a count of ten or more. CDR3: CSARDKGGLGHQPQHF. The CDR3 DNA follows: TGCAGTGCTAGAGATAAGGGGGGTCTGGGGCATCAGCCCCAGCATTTT. This chain joins TRBV20-1 and TRBJ1-5; tentatively, D is TRBD1 (6 bases). Germline V gives CDR1 DFQATT, CDR2 SNEGSKA (reference sequence). V lost 0 bases and J 5 bases, leaving 17 bases between the germline ends. The CDR3 runs to 16 residues.

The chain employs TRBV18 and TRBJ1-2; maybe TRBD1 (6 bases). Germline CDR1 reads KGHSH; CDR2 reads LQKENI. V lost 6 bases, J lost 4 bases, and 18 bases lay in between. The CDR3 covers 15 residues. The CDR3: CASSPDRRHGYGYTF. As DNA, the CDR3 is TGTGCCAGCTCCCCAGACAGGCGGCATGGCTATGGCTACACCTTC.

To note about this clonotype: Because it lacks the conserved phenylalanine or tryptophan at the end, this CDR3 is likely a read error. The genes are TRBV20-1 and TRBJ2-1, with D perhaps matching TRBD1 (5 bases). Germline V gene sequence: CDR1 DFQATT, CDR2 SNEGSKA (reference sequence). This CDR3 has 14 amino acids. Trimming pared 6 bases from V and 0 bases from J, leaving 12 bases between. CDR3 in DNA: TGCAGTGCAACACAGGCGAGCTCCTACAATGAGCAGTTCCTC. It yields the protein CSATQASSYNEQFL.